This T cell receptor (beta chain) was retrieved from a study of blood T cell repertoires in COVID-19. At the level of the study: PBMCs, B-cell-depleted T cells, or T cells provided the cDNA or gDNA that made up the material.

How the authors handled the data: It was from reference gene primer amplification that nucleated cell counts were estimated. The method was immunoSEQ multiplex PCR; TCRdb's version includes in-frame clones alone and lacks a portion of them. That table gives V, J and clone size, and the DNA gave D and trimming. The data contain about 67,000 clones, 75% to 80% of them singletons. CDR1 and CDR2 (germline): MDHEN, SYDVKM. The V end was cut by 6 bases, the J end by 5 bases, with 13 bases between. CDR3 length: 14 residues. The source is a woman aged 55-69 years with acute or convalescent COVID-19. The chain uses TRBV28 and TRBJ2-2, with D perhaps TRBD2 (5 bases). Sequencing was carried out using peripheral blood. The CDR3 is CASRALRATGELFF. CDR3 coding DNA: TGTGCCAGCAGGGCGCTGCGGGCGACCGGGGAGCTGTTTTTT.